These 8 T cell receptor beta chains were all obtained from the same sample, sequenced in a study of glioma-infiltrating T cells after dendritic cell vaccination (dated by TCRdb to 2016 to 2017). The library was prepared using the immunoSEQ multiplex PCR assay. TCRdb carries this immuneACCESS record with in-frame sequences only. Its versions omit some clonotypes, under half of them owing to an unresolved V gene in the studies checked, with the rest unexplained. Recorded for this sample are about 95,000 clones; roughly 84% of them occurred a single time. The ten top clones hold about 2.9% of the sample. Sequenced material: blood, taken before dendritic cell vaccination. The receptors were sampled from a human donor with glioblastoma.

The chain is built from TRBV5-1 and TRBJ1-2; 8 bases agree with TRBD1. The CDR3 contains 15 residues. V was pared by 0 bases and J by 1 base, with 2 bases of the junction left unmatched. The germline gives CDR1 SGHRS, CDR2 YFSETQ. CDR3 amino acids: CASSLGGQVNYGYTF. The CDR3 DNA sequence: TGCGCCAGCAGCTTGGGGGGACAGGTTAACTATGGCTACACCTTC.

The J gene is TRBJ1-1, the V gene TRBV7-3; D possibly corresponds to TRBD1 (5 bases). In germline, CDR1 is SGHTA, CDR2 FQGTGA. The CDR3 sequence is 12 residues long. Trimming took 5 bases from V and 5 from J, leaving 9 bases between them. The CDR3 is CASSRGGTEAFF. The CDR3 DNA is TGTGCCAGCAGCCGCGGGGGGACTGAAGCTTTCTTT.

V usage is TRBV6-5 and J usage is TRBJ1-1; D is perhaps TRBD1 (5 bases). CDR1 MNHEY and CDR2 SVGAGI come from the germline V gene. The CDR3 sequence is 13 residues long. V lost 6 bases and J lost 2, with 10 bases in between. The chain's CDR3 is CASSLQANTEAFF. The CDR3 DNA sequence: TGTGCCAGCAGCCTACAGGCCAACACTGAAGCTTTCTTT.

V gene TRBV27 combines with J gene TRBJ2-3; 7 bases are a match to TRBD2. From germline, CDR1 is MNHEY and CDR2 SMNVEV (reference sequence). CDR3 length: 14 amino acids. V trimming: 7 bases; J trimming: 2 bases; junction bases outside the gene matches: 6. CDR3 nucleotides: TGTGCCAGCACTTCGGGGGGTGTCACAGATACGCAGTATTTT. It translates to CASTSGGVTDTQYF.

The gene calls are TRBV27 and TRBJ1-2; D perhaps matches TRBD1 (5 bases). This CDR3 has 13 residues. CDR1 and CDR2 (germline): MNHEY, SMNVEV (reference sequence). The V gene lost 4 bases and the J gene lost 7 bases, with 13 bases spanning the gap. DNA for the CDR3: TGTGCCAGCAGTTCCCGGGGGGTAGGTGGCTACACCTTC. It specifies CASSSRGVGGYTF.

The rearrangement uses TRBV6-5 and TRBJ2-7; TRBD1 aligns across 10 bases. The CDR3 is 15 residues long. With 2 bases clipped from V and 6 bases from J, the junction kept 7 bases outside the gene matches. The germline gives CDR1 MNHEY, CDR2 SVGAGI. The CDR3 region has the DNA TGTGCCAGCAGTTACATCAGGACAGGGGGAGCCGAGCAGTACTTC. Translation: CASSYIRTGGAEQYF.

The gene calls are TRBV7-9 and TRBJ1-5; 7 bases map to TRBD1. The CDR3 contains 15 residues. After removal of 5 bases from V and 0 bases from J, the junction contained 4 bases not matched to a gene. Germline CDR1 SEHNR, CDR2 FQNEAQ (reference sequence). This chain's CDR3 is CASSPQGDSNQPQHF. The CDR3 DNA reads TGTGCCAGCAGCCCGCAGGGGGATAGCAATCAGCCCCAGCATTTT.

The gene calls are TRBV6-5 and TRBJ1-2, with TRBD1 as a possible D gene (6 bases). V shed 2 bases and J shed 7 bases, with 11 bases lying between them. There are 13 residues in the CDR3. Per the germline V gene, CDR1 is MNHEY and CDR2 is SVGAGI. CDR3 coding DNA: TGTGCCAGCAGTTACGTCAGGGGTCGTGGCTACACCTTC. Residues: CASSYVRGRGYTF.